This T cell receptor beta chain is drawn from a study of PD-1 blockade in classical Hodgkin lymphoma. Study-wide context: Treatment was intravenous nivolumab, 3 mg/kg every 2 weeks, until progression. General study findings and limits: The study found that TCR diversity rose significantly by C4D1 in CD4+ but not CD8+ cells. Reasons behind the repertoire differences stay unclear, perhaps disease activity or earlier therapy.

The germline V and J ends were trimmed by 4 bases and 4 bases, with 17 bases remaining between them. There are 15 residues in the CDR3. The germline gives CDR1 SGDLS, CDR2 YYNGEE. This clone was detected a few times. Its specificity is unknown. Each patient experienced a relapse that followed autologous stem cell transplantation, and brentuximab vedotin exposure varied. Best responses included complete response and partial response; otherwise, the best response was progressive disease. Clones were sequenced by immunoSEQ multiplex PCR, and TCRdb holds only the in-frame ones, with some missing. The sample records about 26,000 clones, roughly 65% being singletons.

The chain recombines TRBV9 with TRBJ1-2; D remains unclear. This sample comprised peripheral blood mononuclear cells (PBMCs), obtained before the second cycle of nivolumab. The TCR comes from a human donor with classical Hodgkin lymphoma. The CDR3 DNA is TGTGCCAGCAGCCCGGACGTCGGGGTGAGCTATGGCTACACCTTC. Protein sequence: CASSPDVGVSYGYTF. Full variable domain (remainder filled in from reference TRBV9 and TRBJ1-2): DSGVTQTPKHLITATGQRVTLRCSPRSGDLSVYWYQQSLDQGLQFLIQYYNGEERAKGNILERFSAQQFPDLHSELNLSSLELGDSALYFCASSPDVGVSYGYTFGSGTRLTVV.